The source of this TCR beta chain is a study of T cells after yellow fever vaccination. Study in general: Preparation of the low-cell-number fractions used SMART-Seq v4 Ultra Low Input. Study-level results: Abundant clonotypes from the bulk population could get into FACS-sorted repertoires as contaminants.

TCRdb recomputed calls from the 5' RACE reads with MiXCR, one row per CDR3 protein. The sample gives 250,000 to 300,000 distinct CDR3 sequences, about 5.2% of which show up once; 2.5% to 4% is in the top ten. Concerning this clonotype: Its antigen is still unknown.

Here the sequenced sample was CD4+ T cells sorted from PBMCs, taken on the day of the yellow fever booster vaccination. This TCR came from a man between 18 and 35 years old who received the YFV17D yellow fever vaccine.

The CDR3 DNA follows: TGTGCCAGCTCGACAGGGGGCCCCACCAATCAGCCCCAGCATTTT. It yields the protein CASSTGGPTNQPQHF. The rearrangement uses TRBV18 and TRBJ1-5, with 10 bases aligning to TRBD1. V shed 6 bases and J 3 bases; nucleotides not matched to a gene: 5. There are 15 residues in the CDR3. Germline V CDR1 and CDR2: KGHSH, LQKENI.